This TCR beta chain was documented in a study of T cell responses to AZD1222 COVID-19 vaccine. Trimming shortened V by 5 bases and J by 4 bases, and 12 bases separated the two germline ends. This CDR3 contains 13 residues. Germline V lookup: CDR1 ENHRY, CDR2 SYGVKD. Only in-frame clones appear in the TCRdb table, and some are missing; sequencing was by immunoSEQ multiplex PCR. The sample lists roughly 150,000 clones; more than 85% were seen once. This clone was recorded only once. The sample here was peripheral blood, taken on day 0 of AZD1222 vaccination. The TCR was taken from an adult in good health. The chain joins TRBV10-3 to TRBJ2-7; D is perhaps TRBD2 (5 bases). CDR3 in DNA: TGTGCCATCAGTAATTCCGGACTTTACGAGCAGTACTTC. Translated: CAISNSGLYEQYF.